These 17 T cell receptor beta chains were sequenced from one sample in a study of T-cell reconstitution after alpha-beta-depleted transplantation in children. A TCRbeta library incorporating unique molecular identifiers was prepared. TCRdb fed the PCR reads into MiXCR, producing one record per CDR3 protein. The sample has hundreds of thousands of distinct CDR3 sequences, 10% to 15% seen once. The sample was PBMCs, mostly from graft donor cells, taken 360 days after TCRalphabeta/CD19-depleted stem cell transplant. These receptor sequences come from a male patient younger than 18 who had a stem cell transplant for acute myeloid leukemia, so the T cells may come from the graft donor.

This clonotype was counted between two and nine times. J is TRBJ1-2 and V is TRBV4-2; 7 bases are shared with TRBD1. The junction had 10 bases not matched to a gene; V was cut back by 3 bases and J by 6 bases. Germline lookup yields CDR1 LGHNA and CDR2 YNFKEQ. The CDR3 loop spans 15 amino acids. The CDR3 protein is CASSQTTRQGHGYTF. The CDR3 DNA sequence: TGTGCCAGCAGCCAGACTACCCGACAGGGACATGGCTACACCTTC.

The V call is TRBV7-9, the J call TRBJ2-1; tentative D call: TRBD2 (5 bases). The CDR3 has 13 amino acids. Trimming removed 3 bases from V and 5 bases from J, with 8 bases in between. The germline gives CDR1 SEHNR, CDR2 FQNEAQ (reference sequence). CDR3 protein: CASSFRDHNEQFF. The DNA of the CDR3 is TGTGCCAGCAGCTTCCGGGATCACAATGAGCAGTTCTTC.

This clonotype occurred many times. The chain links TRBV5-1 to TRBJ2-1, with 7 bases lining up with TRBD2. With V trimmed by 4 bases and J by 0 bases, 13 bases remained unmatched. Germline V CDR1 and CDR2: SGHRS, YFSETQ. This CDR3 region has 18 residues. The CDR3: CASSPGVAGSHSYNEQFF. The CDR3 region has the DNA TGCGCCAGCAGCCCTGGGGTAGCGGGTTCCCACTCCTACAATGAGCAGTTCTTC.

This clonotype came up many times. The chain links TRBV6-2 or TRBV6-3 to TRBJ2-1; 11 bases line up with TRBD2. In germline, CDR1 is MNHEY, CDR2 SVGEGT. Unmatched junction bases numbered 9, after V lost 5 bases and J lost 0 bases. This CDR3 has 18 amino acids. CDR3 DNA sequence: TGTGCCAGCAGTCATCCGACTAGCGGGGAAAGCTCCTACAATGAGCAGTTCTTC. Translating it yields CASSHPTSGESSYNEQFF.

The V call is TRBV7-3, the J call TRBJ1-2; 7 bases align to TRBD1. The CDR3 is 13 residues long. Looked up from germline, CDR1 is SGHTA and CDR2 is FQGTGA. Germline trimming cut 2 bases from V and 7 bases from J; bases unmatched to any gene: 4. The CDR3 sequence is CASSLRGQFGYTF. The CDR3 nucleotides are TGTGCCAGCAGCTTACGGGGACAGTTTGGCTACACCTTC.

The chain employs TRBV7-7 and TRBJ2-5, with 15 bases identical to TRBD2. Germline CDR1 is SSHAT and CDR2 is FNYEAQ (reference sequence). The CDR3 totals 18 residues. Losses at the gene ends were 0 bases for V and 4 bases for J; bases not matched to a gene: 6. CDR3 protein: CASSLAPGGLAGGETQYF. The CDR3 nucleotides are TGTGCCAGCAGCTTAGCGCCCGGGGGACTAGCGGGAGGAGAGACCCAGTACTTC. The full variable domain, with the rest looked up from reference TRBV7-7 and TRBJ2-5, is GAGVSQSPRYKVTKRGQDVTLRCDPISSHATLYWYQQALGQGPEFLTYFNYEAQPDKSGLPSDRFSAERPEGSISTLTIQRTEQRDSAMYRCASSLAPGGLAGGETQYFGPGTRLLVL.

V usage is TRBV18 and J usage is TRBJ2-7, with 8 bases lining up with TRBD1. Germline V gene sequence: CDR1 KGHSH, CDR2 LQKENI. CDR3 size: 14 residues. Trimming cost V 6 bases and J 4 bases; bases outside gene matches: 8. The CDR3 nucleotides are TGTGCCAGCTCTACCGACAGGGGAGCGTACGAGCAGTACTTC. Protein: CASSTDRGAYEQYF.

This clonotype turned up a few times. The chain links TRBV11-2 to TRBJ2-7; D is uncertain. Germline V CDR1 and CDR2: SGHAT, FQNNGV. The CDR3 loop spans 16 amino acids. V was shortened by 0 bases and J by 0 bases, with 12 bases between the two germline ends. The DNA of the CDR3 is TGTGCCAGCAGCTTAGATTATGGCACCAGCTCCTACGAGCAGTACTTC. Amino acid sequence: CASSLDYGTSSYEQYF.

This clonotype came up many times. The CDR3 is CASTRTGPGYEQYF. CDR3 DNA: TGCGCCAGCACCCGGACAGGGCCCGGCTACGAGCAGTACTTC. This sequence joins TRBV5-1 and TRBJ2-7; 8 bases align to TRBD1. Germline V gene lookup returns CDR1 SGHRS and CDR2 YFSETQ. This CDR3 contains 14 residues. The V gene end was trimmed by 6 bases and the J gene end by 3 bases; junction bases not matched to a gene: 8.

This rearrangement joins TRBV11-2 to TRBJ1-1; the D gene is possibly TRBD1 (6 bases). Trimming shortened V by 5 bases and J by 6 bases, and 16 bases separated the two germline ends. The CDR3 has 14 amino acids. Germline V gene sequence: CDR1 SGHAT, CDR2 FQNNGV. The CDR3 sequence: CASSLKGGVSEAFF. Here the CDR3 DNA reads TGTGCCAGCAGCCTTAAGGGGGGAGTCTCTGAAGCTTTCTTT. The whole variable domain, filled in from reference TRBV11-2 and TRBJ1-1, reads EAGVAQSPRYKIIEKRQSVAFWCNPISGHATLYWYQQILGQGPKLLIQFQNNGVVDDSQLPKDRFSAERLKGVDSTLKIQPAKLEDSAVYLCASSLKGGVSEAFFGQGTRLTVV.

This clonotype appeared a few times. The chain joins TRBV28 to TRBJ2-2; D is perhaps TRBD2 (6 bases). This CDR3 is built from 17 residues. Germline assignment: CDR1 MDHEN and CDR2 SYDVKM. The V and J ends lost 7 bases and 0 bases respectively, with 18 bases between them. The CDR3 DNA reads TGTGCCAGCACCCGTGGTTGGTTAGCGGCGAACACCGGGGAGCTGTTTTTT. Protein sequence: CASTRGWLAANTGELFF.

This clonotype was seen more than once but under ten times. The gene calls are TRBV7-8 and TRBJ2-1, with D maybe TRBD1 (6 bases). The germline CDR1 and CDR2 sequences are SGHVS and FQNEAQ. V dropped 4 bases and J dropped 3 bases, with 13 bases sitting between them. This CDR3 has 15 amino acids. The CDR3 region is CASSSIRDNYNEQFF. The CDR3 DNA is TGTGCCAGCAGCTCGATCCGGGACAACTACAATGAGCAGTTCTTC.

This clonotype was observed a handful of times. The chain joins TRBV7-3 to TRBJ2-7, with D possibly TRBD2 on 5 matching bases. Trimming removed 9 bases at V and 6 bases at J, with 24 bases between. Germline assignment: CDR1 SGHTA and CDR2 FQGTGA. The CDR3 runs 15 residues. The CDR3 here is CASSASGSSLGEQYF. DNA for the CDR3: TGTGCCAGTAGTGCGTCGGGATCATCTTTAGGCGAGCAGTACTTC.

This sequence joins TRBV12-3 or TRBV12-4 and TRBJ2-7, with no clear D. The CDR3 is made up of 16 amino acids. V was pared by 5 bases and J by 3 bases, with 20 bases between. The CDR3 reads CASSLPTGVLRYEQYF. DNA for the CDR3: TGTGCCAGCAGTCTTCCTACCGGTGTCCTCCGCTACGAGCAGTACTTC.

This clonotype has a count of ten or more. J is TRBJ1-5 and V is TRBV7-9; 7 positions match TRBD1. Germline CDR1 and CDR2: SEHNR and FQNEAQ (reference sequence). CDR3 length equals 15 residues. V dropped 3 bases and J dropped 7; count of bases not matched to a gene: 9. The CDR3, as DNA: TGTGCCAGCAGCTTCACAGGGGACGCGAAGCAGCCCCAGCATTTT. Its protein product is CASSFTGDAKQPQHF. Filled out from reference TRBV7-9 and TRBJ1-5, the complete variable domain reads DTGVSQNPRHKITKRGQNVTFRCDPISEHNRLYWYRQTLGQGPEFLTYFQNEAQLEKSRLLSDRFSAERPKGSFSTLEIQRTEQGDSAMYLCASSFTGDAKQPQHFGDGTRLSIL.

The chain uses TRBV5-1 and TRBJ2-5; 7 bases match TRBD2. The CDR3 totals 14 residues. V gave up 0 bases and J gave up 6 bases; unmatched junction bases: 5. Looked up from germline, CDR1 is SGHRS and CDR2 is YFSETQ. CDR3 residues: CASSLGGGLKTQYF. The CDR3 bases are TGCGCCAGCAGCTTGGGGGGAGGGCTGAAGACCCAGTACTTC.

This clonotype came up a few times. The chain combines TRBV14 with TRBJ2-7; D possibly corresponds to TRBD2 (6 bases). CDR1 and CDR2 (germline): SGHDN, FVKESK. The V and J ends lost 4 bases and 2 bases respectively, with 15 bases between them. This CDR3 has 15 residues. The DNA for the CDR3 is TGTGCCAGCAGCCGGAGGGTAGGCGAAACCTACGAGCAGTACTTC. As protein: CASSRRVGETYEQYF.